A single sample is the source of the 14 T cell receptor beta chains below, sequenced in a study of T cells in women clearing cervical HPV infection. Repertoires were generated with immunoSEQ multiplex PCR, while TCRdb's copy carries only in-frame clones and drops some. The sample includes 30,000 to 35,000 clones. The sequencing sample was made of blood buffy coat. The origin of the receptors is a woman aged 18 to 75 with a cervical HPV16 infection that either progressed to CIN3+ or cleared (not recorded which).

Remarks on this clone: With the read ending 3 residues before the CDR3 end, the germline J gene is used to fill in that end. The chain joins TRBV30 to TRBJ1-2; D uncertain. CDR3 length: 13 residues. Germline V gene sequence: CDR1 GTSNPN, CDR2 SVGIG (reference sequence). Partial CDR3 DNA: TGTGCCTGGAGTTTAGTAGCGGGAGGTGAC. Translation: CAWSLVAGGD. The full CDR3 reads CAWSLVAGGDYTF.

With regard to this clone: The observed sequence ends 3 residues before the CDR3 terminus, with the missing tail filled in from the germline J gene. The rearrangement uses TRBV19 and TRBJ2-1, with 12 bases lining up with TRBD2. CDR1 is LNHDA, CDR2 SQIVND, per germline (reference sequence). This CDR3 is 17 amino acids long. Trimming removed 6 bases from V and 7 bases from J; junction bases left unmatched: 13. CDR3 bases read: TGTGCCAGTAGCCCATACTTCCTAGCGGGAGGGCCAAATGAG. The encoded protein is CASSPYFLAGGPNE. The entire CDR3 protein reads CASSPYFLAGGPNEQFF.

CDR3 residues: CASRLAGGSHEQYF. CDR3 bases read: TGTGCCAGCCGACTAGCGGGGGGGTCCCACGAG. V and J are TRBV28 and TRBJ2-7; 14 nucleotides line up with TRBD2. The CDR3 end is not reached by the read, which stops 3 residues before it; the germline J gene fills it in. This CDR3 is built from 14 residues. With V trimmed by 8 bases and J by 5 bases, 5 bases remained unmatched. Germline V CDR1 and CDR2: MDHEN, SYDVKM.

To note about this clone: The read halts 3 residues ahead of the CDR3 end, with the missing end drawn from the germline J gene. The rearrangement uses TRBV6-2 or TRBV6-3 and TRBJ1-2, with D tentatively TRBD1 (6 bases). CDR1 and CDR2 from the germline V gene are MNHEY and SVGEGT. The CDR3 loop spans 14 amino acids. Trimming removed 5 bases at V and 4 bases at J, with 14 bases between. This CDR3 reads CASSLTLDSYGYTF. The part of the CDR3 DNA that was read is TGTGCCAGCAGTCTAACCCTGGACAGCTATGGC.

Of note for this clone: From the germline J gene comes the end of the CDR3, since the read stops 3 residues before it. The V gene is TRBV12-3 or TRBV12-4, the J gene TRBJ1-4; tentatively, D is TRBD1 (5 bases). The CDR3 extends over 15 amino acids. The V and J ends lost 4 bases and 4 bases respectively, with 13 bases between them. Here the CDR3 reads CASSSTDSYNEKLFF. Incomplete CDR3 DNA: TGTGCCAGCAGTTCGACCGACAGTTATAATGAAAAA.

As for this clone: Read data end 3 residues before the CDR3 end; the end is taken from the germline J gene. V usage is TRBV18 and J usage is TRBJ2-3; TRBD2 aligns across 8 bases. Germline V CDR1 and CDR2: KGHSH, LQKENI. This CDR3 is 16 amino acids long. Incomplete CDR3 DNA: TGTGCCAGCTCACACGAGACTAGCGCGGTACAAGAGACG. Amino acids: CASSHETSAVQET. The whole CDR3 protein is CASSHETSAVQETQYF.

The CDR3 bases that were read are TGTGCCAGCAGCGTGGCGGGTACAAGCACAGATACG. This sequence encodes CASSVAGTSTDT. The whole CDR3 protein is CASSVAGTSTDTQYF. This chain links TRBV9 with TRBJ2-3; D perhaps matches TRBD2 (5 bases). The observed sequence ends 3 residues before the CDR3 terminus, with the missing tail filled in from the germline J gene. Trimming left V 2 bases short and J 0 bases short, with 10 bases between. The CDR3 consists of 15 residues. CDR1 and CDR2 from the germline V gene are SGDLS and YYNGEE.

Incomplete CDR3 DNA: TGTGCCAGCAGCTTTGGTACAGAACATCAGCCC. Translated, it gives CASSFGTEHQP. In full, the CDR3 is CASSFGTEHQPQHF. The chain is built from TRBV7-6 and TRBJ1-5; D not certain. The CDR3 end is not reached by the read, which stops 3 residues before it; the germline J gene fills it in. Germline CDR1 SGHVS, CDR2 FNYEAQ. V was shortened by 3 bases and J by 5 bases, with 11 bases between the two germline ends. The CDR3 spans 14 residues.

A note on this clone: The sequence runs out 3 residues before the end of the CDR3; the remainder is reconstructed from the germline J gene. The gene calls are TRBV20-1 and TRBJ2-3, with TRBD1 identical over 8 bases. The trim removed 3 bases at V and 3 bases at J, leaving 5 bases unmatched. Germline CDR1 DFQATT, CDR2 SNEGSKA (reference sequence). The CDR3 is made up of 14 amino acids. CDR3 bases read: TGCAGTGCTAGCCAGGGGGCGAGAACAGATACG. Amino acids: CSASQGARTDT. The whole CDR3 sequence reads CSASQGARTDTQYF.

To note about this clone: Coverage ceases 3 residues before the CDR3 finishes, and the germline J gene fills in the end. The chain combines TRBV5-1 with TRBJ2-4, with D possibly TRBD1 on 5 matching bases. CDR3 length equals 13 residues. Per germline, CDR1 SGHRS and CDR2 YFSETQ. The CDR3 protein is CASSLAGFGGQYF. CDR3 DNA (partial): TGCGCCAGCAGCTTGGCAGGGTTTGGTGGT.

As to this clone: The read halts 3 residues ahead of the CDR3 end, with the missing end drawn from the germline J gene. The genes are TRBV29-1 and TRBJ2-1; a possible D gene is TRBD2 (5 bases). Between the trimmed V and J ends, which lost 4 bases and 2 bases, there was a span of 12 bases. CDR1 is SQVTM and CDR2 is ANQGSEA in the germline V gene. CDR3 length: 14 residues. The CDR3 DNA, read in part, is TGCAGCGTTGTCCAGCGGATAACCTACAATGAG. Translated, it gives CSVVQRITYNE. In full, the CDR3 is CSVVQRITYNEQFF.

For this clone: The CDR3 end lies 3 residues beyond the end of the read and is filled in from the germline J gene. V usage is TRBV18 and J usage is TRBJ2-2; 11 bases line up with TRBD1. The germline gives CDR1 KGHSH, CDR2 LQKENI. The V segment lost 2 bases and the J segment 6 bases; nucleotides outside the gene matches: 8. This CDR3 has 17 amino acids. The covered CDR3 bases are TGTGCCAGCTCACCAGCTGCGGACAGGGGGCAGGCCGGGGAG. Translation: CASSPAADRGQAGE. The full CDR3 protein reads CASSPAADRGQAGELFF.

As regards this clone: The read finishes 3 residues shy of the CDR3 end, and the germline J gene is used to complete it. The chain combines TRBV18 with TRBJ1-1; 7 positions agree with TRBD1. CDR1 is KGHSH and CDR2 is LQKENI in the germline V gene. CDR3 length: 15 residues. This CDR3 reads CASSPFRDSTYEAFF. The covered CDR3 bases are TGTGCCAGCTCACCCTTCCGGGACAGCACCTACGAG.

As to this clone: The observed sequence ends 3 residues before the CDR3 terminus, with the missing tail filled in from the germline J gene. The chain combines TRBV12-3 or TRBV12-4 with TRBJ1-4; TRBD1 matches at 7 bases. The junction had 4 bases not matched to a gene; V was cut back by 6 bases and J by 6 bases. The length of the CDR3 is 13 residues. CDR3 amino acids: CASRGTEDEKLFF. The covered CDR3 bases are TGTGCCAGCAGAGGGACAGAAGATGAAAAA.